The 27 T cell receptor beta chains given below trace back to one sample, sequenced in a study of blood T cells in healthy people across ages. A sample-barcoded 5' primer and a J-beta primer mix were used in a second PCR of roughly 7 to 11 cycles. In TCRdb, the 5' RACE reads were re-called with MiXCR into one record per CDR3 protein. The sample records over 1,500,000 distinct CDR3 sequences, more than 35% being singletons. Sequencing was carried out using blood. The receptor set was obtained from a human donor in good health.

The genes are TRBV20-1 and TRBJ2-1, with 8 bases that match TRBD2. From germline, CDR1 is DFQATT and CDR2 SNEGSKA (reference sequence). J was trimmed by 0 bases and V by 1 base; bases with no gene match: 2. The CDR3 covers 15 residues. CDR3 nucleotides: TGCAGTGCTAGAGGGCGGGGGGCCTCCTACAATGAGCAGTTCTTC. Protein sequence: CSARGRGASYNEQFF.

This clonotype was seen a few times. V is TRBV2 and J is TRBJ2-3; weak D call: TRBD2 (6 bases). There are 14 residues in the CDR3. Between the trimmed V and J ends, which lost 6 bases and 3 bases, there was a span of 13 bases. Germline V CDR1 and CDR2: SNHLY, FYNNEI. The CDR3 nucleotides read TGTGCCAGCAGGCTAGCGTTCAGGACAGATACGCAGTATTTT. This sequence encodes CASRLAFRTDTQYF.

This clonotype was counted between two and nine times. The chain carries TRBV5-1 and TRBJ2-3; tentative D call: TRBD2 (6 bases). Germline V gene lookup returns CDR1 SGHRS and CDR2 YFSETQ. The CDR3 loop spans 14 amino acids. V shed 2 bases and J shed 3 bases, with 10 bases lying between them. CDR3 loop: CASSFKEGTDTQYF. As DNA, the CDR3 is TGCGCCAGCAGCTTTAAGGAGGGTACAGATACGCAGTATTTT.

The genes are TRBV7-8 and TRBJ2-7; D gene uncertain. The CDR3 covers 15 residues. Trimming cost V 1 base and J 0 bases, with 10 bases left between them. Germline lookup yields CDR1 SGHVS and CDR2 FQNEAQ. The CDR3 nucleotides are TGTGCCAGCAGCTTAGATGGGTATTACTCCTACGAGCAGTACTTC. Translation gives CASSLDGYYSYEQYF.

The chain is built from TRBV6-2 or TRBV6-3 and TRBJ1-1; maybe TRBD1 (5 bases). Per the germline V gene, CDR1 is MNHEY and CDR2 is SVGEGT. Trimming took 8 bases from V and 0 from J, leaving 16 bases between them. The CDR3 has 15 residues. The DNA of the CDR3 is TGTGCCAGCTGGACAAGGGGCAGAGTGAACACTGAAGCTTTCTTT. This codes for CASWTRGRVNTEAFF.

The chain uses TRBV28 and TRBJ2-5; D call uncertain. In germline, CDR1 is MDHEN, CDR2 SYDVKM. V was cut by 3 bases and J by 5 bases, with 7 bases left in between. The CDR3 spans 12 residues. This CDR3 is CASSFHAETQYF. CDR3 bases: TGTGCCAGCAGTTTCCACGCGGAGACCCAGTACTTC.

This sequence joins TRBV15 and TRBJ1-4, with D perhaps TRBD1 (6 bases). In germline, CDR1 is LNHNV, CDR2 YYDKDF (reference sequence). The CDR3 extends over 13 amino acids. The V end lost 7 bases, the J end lost 4 bases, and 10 bases lay between the germline ends. The CDR3 loop reads CATKRGHNEKLFF. CDR3 nucleotides: TGTGCCACCAAACGGGGACATAATGAAAAACTGTTTTTT.

This chain uses TRBV20-1 with TRBJ1-1, with D unclear. Between the trimmed V and J ends, which lost 6 bases and 1 base, there was a span of 12 bases. Germline loops: CDR1 DFQATT, CDR2 SNEGSKA (reference sequence). CDR3 size: 13 residues. CDR3 region: CSAPMTRNTEAFF. In nucleotides, the CDR3 is TGCAGTGCCCCGATGACAAGGAACACTGAAGCTTTCTTT.

This chain joins TRBV7-2 and TRBJ2-1; 10 positions match TRBD2. Trimming removed 4 bases from V and 6 bases from J; junction bases left unmatched: 6. The CDR3 length is 15 residues. The V gene's germline CDR1 is SGHTA and CDR2 FQGNSA. The DNA for the CDR3 is TGTGCCAGCAGCTCGTCTAGCGGGGGACCCAATGAGCAGTTCTTC. Translated, it gives CASSSSSGGPNEQFF.

This clonotype was seen only a few times. This chain joins TRBV12-3 or TRBV12-4 and TRBJ2-7; D may match TRBD1 or TRBD2 (6 bases each). The CDR3 is made up of 14 amino acids. The V and J ends lost 5 bases and 0 bases respectively, with 11 bases between them. The CDR3 loop is CASSGGGTSYEQYF. For the CDR3, the DNA is TGTGCCAGCAGTGGAGGGGGGACCTCCTACGAGCAGTACTTC.

The genes are TRBV28 and TRBJ1-2, with no clear D. The CDR3 spans 10 residues. CDR1 and CDR2 from the germline V gene are MDHEN and SYDVKM. The V gene lost 10 bases and the J gene lost 6 bases, with 9 bases spanning the gap. This CDR3 reads CATLQNGYTF. The CDR3 DNA follows: TGTGCCACCTTACAGAATGGCTACACCTTC.

The chain recombines TRBV6-2 or TRBV6-3 with TRBJ1-2; no firm D call. The CDR3 sequence is 11 residues long. The V and J ends lost 6 bases and 7 bases respectively, with 9 bases between them. Germline-derived CDR1 and CDR2 are MNHEY and SVGEGT. The CDR3 coding sequence is TGTGCCAGCAGACGTCAGGTTGGCTACACCTTC. Translation: CASRRQVGYTF.

The V call is TRBV6-5, the J call TRBJ2-7; D not certain. The CDR3 has 15 residues. Trimming took 4 bases from V and 3 from J, leaving 16 bases between them. Germline CDR1 is MNHEY and CDR2 is SVGAGI. The CDR3 bases are TGTGCCAGCAGTTCATCCCCTAGATGGGGCTACGAGCAGTACTTC. Residues: CASSSSPRWGYEQYF.

This clonotype has only a few counts. The J gene is TRBJ1-1, the V gene TRBV20-1; 7 bases agree with TRBD1. CDR3 length equals 12 residues. From germline, CDR1 is DFQATT and CDR2 SNEGSKA (reference sequence). The V gene end was trimmed by 8 bases and the J gene end by 5 bases; junction bases not matched to a gene: 8. The CDR3 region is CSSHRGETEAFF. The CDR3 nucleotides read TGCAGTTCACACAGGGGTGAGACTGAAGCTTTCTTT.

This clonotype has just one count. V usage is TRBV10-2 and J usage is TRBJ2-5; no clear D gene. CDR1 and CDR2 (germline): WSHSY, SAAADI. This CDR3 is 13 amino acids long. Trimming pared 4 bases from V and 1 base from J, leaving 7 bases between. The CDR3 region is CASSVVFQETQYF. CDR3 DNA: TGCGCCAGCAGTGTGGTCTTCCAAGAGACCCAGTACTTC.

This clonotype was counted between two and nine times. The rearrangement links TRBV9 to TRBJ2-1; tentatively, D is TRBD2 (5 bases). Between the trimmed V and J ends, which lost 3 bases and 3 bases, there was a span of 13 bases. Germline values: CDR1 SGDLS, CDR2 YYNGEE. This CDR3 comprises 15 residues. CDR3 bases: TGTGCCAGCAGCGCCCGACTACAGAACTACAATGAGCAGTTCTTC. This codes for CASSARLQNYNEQFF.

This clonotype has a handful of counts. This sequence joins TRBV7-2 and TRBJ2-6; D is unresolved. Germline CDR1 reads SGHTA; CDR2 reads FQGNSA. The CDR3 is 17 amino acids. V shed 0 bases and J shed 0 bases, with 9 bases lying between them. The CDR3 region has the DNA TGTGCCAGCAGCTTAGCGGCTGCTCACTCTGGGGCCAACGTCCTGACTTTC. Amino acids: CASSLAAAHSGANVLTF.

This chain connects TRBV5-1 to TRBJ2-7, with D hard to call. The CDR3 is 14 amino acids. V gave up 4 bases and J gave up 2 bases, with 13 bases separating them. Germline V gives CDR1 SGHRS, CDR2 YFSETQ. CDR3 residues: CASSQDLHPYEQYF. The CDR3 bases are TGCGCCAGCAGCCAGGACCTGCATCCCTACGAGCAGTACTTC.

This clonotype was recorded only once. This chain joins TRBV6-5 and TRBJ2-3; 9 bases map to TRBD1. From germline, CDR1 is MNHEY and CDR2 SVGAGI. The V segment lost 6 bases and the J segment 0 bases; nucleotides outside the gene matches: 4. The CDR3 runs 15 residues. This CDR3 is CASRDRGFSTDTQYF. The CDR3 nucleotides read TGTGCCAGCAGGGACAGGGGATTTAGCACAGATACGCAGTATTTT.

The genes are TRBV10-3 and TRBJ2-7, with 10 bases lining up with TRBD1. This CDR3 is 14 amino acids long. Per germline, CDR1 ENHRY and CDR2 SYGVKD. With 4 bases clipped from V and 1 base from J, the junction kept 1 base outside the gene matches. The CDR3 DNA follows: TGTGCCATCAGTGGGGGACAGGGGTCCTACGAGCAGTACTTC. Its translation is CAISGGQGSYEQYF.

The chain has TRBV5-1 and TRBJ2-3; 8 nucleotides line up with TRBD1. Unmatched junction bases numbered 9, after V lost 4 bases and J lost 2 bases. This CDR3 is built from 16 residues. Germline V gene data show CDR1 as SGHRS and CDR2 as YFSETQ. The CDR3 coding sequence is TGCGCCAGCAGCCCAAAAGACAGGGGACCCACAGATACGCAGTATTTT. This codes for CASSPKDRGPTDTQYF.

The gene calls are TRBV28 and TRBJ2-6; TRBD1 matches 8 bases. This CDR3 has 17 amino acids. The junction had 7 bases not matched to a gene; V was cut back by 6 bases and J by 0 bases. Germline V gene lookup returns CDR1 MDHEN and CDR2 SYDVKM. The CDR3 reads CASSGGTGLSGANVLTF. The CDR3, as DNA: TGTGCCAGCAGCGGCGGGACAGGACTCTCTGGGGCCAACGTCCTGACTTTC.

This rearrangement joins TRBV5-1 to TRBJ2-3, with 13 bases that match TRBD2. The length of the CDR3 is 21 residues. Germline CDR1 SGHRS, CDR2 YFSETQ. Trimming cost V 0 bases and J 7 bases; bases outside gene matches: 20. In nucleotides, the CDR3 is TGCGCCAGCAGCTTGGCCTTGAGGGGGACTAGCGGGACTCGCCTTAGCCATACGCAGTATTTT. It encodes CASSLALRGTSGTRLSHTQYF.

With regard to this clonotype: Given the absence of the conserved phenylalanine or tryptophan at the CDR3 end, a read error is likely. The gene calls are TRBV7-3 and TRBJ1-2, with D possibly being TRBD1 (6 bases). The V end was cut by 2 bases, the J end by 8 bases, with 12 bases between. Germline CDR1 SGHTA, CDR2 FQGTGA. The CDR3 runs 13 residues. CDR3 residues: CASSLGDMRGYTI. CDR3 DNA: TGTGCCAGCAGCTTAGGGGACATGAGGGGCTACACCATC.

This chain uses TRBV27 with TRBJ2-1; 12 nucleotides match TRBD2. Trimming took 10 bases from V and 7 from J; bases not matched to a gene: 2. Germline V gene lookup returns CDR1 MNHEY and CDR2 SMNVEV (reference sequence). The CDR3 has 12 residues. CDR3 amino acids: CATGTSGNEQFF. In DNA, the CDR3 is TGTGCCACCGGGACTAGCGGGAATGAGCAGTTCTTC.

V usage is TRBV5-1 and J usage is TRBJ1-4; no definite D call. The germline V gene has CDR1 SGHRS and CDR2 YFSETQ. Trimming stripped 0 bases from V and 8 bases from J, with 11 bases between. This CDR3 has 14 amino acids. In nucleotides, the CDR3 is TGCGCCAGCAGCTTGGGGGAAGTCGCGGAAAAACTGTTTTTT. As protein: CASSLGEVAEKLFF.

V and J are TRBV12-3 or TRBV12-4 and TRBJ2-1; D uncertain. This CDR3 region has 17 residues. Deletions cut 6 bases from V and 4 bases from J, with 22 bases between. As DNA, the CDR3 is TGTGCCAGCAGAGATGAAACTAAGTTACTGGCATACAATGAGCAGTTCTTC. It specifies CASRDETKLLAYNEQFF.